A single sample is the source of the 8 T cell receptor beta chains below, sequenced in a study of blood T cell repertoires in COVID-19. Method: immunoSEQ multiplex PCR; TCRdb's copy keeps in-frame clones and lacks some. Of around 100,000 clones detected, roughly 90% appear once; the ten largest clones hold approximately 7%. Sequencing was carried out using peripheral blood. The source is a man under 40 in a cohort sampled during active COVID-19.

The rearrangement joins TRBV9 to TRBJ2-2; D is unresolved. Trimming removed 4 bases from V and 6 bases from J, with 10 bases in between. CDR3 length: 13 residues. From germline, CDR1 is SGDLS and CDR2 YYNGEE. CDR3 loop: CASSPSSAGELFF. The CDR3 DNA reads TGTGCCAGCAGCCCTTCAAGCGCCGGGGAGCTGTTTTTT.

This chain uses TRBV6-2 or TRBV6-3 with TRBJ2-1; TRBD2 aligns across 8 bases. After removal of 6 bases from V and 3 bases from J, the junction contained 7 bases not matched to a gene. Germline V gene lookup returns CDR1 MNHEY and CDR2 SVGEGT. The CDR3 runs 15 residues. In DNA form, the CDR3 reads TGTGCCAGCAGCCCCGGGGGGGGACTCTACAATGAGCAGTTCTTC. As protein: CASSPGGGLYNEQFF.

The CDR3: CASSEAADSNYGYTF. The CDR3 DNA sequence: TGTGCCAGCAGTGAGGCGGCAGACTCGAACTATGGCTACACCTTC. V gene TRBV6-1 combines with J gene TRBJ1-2, with D hard to call. V lost 3 bases and J 2 bases, leaving 13 bases between the germline ends. CDR1 is MNHNS, CDR2 SASEGT, per germline. The CDR3 covers 15 residues.

The chain recombines TRBV28 with TRBJ2-7; the match to TRBD2 covers 8 bases. Per germline, CDR1 MDHEN and CDR2 SYDVKM. Losses at the gene ends were 1 base for V and 4 bases for J; bases not matched to a gene: 6. This CDR3 has 15 amino acids. In DNA form, the CDR3 reads TGTGCCAGCAGTTTATTCGCGGGGGGCCAATACGAGCAGTACTTC. This translates into CASSLFAGGQYEQYF. The full variable domain, in which reference TRBV28 and TRBJ2-7 provide the parts outside the CDR3, is DVKVTQSSRYLVKRTGEKVFLECVQDMDHENMFWYRQDPGLGLRLIYFSYDVKMKEKGDIPEGYSVSREKKERFSLILESASTNQTSMYLCASSLFAGGQYEQYFGPGTRLTVT.

The chain combines TRBV28 with TRBJ2-1; 7 positions agree with TRBD2. Germline V lookup: CDR1 MDHEN, CDR2 SYDVKM. J was trimmed by 3 bases and V by 7 bases; bases with no gene match: 9. CDR3 length: 15 amino acids. The CDR3 nucleotides are TGTGCCAGCATAACGGGGGGAGCCAACTACAATGAGCAGTTCTTC. Protein product: CASITGGANYNEQFF.

This chain connects TRBV11-2 to TRBJ2-3, with D unresolved. Germline-derived CDR1 and CDR2 are SGHAT and FQNNGV. V dropped 4 bases and J dropped 6 bases, with 8 bases sitting between them. The CDR3 spans 12 residues. CDR3 sequence: CASSSQSDTQYF. The CDR3, as DNA: TGTGCCAGCAGCTCCCAGTCCGATACGCAGTATTTT.

CDR3 loop: CASGPFYEQYF. DNA of the CDR3: TGTGCCAGCGGCCCGTTTTACGAGCAGTACTTC. V is TRBV2 and J is TRBJ2-7; D gene unclear. The V gene's germline CDR1 is SNHLY and CDR2 FYNNEI. The CDR3 covers 11 residues. Trimming left V 8 bases short and J 4 bases short, with 9 bases between.

The chain joins TRBV6-2 or TRBV6-3 to TRBJ2-7; perhaps TRBD1 as D (5 bases). This CDR3 spans 14 amino acids. CDR1 MNHEY and CDR2 SVGEGT come from the germline V gene. V dropped 0 bases and J dropped 3 bases, with 9 bases sitting between them. The CDR3 loop is CASSYSGRDYEQYF. In nucleotides, the CDR3 is TGTGCCAGCAGTTACTCGGGCAGGGACTACGAGCAGTACTTC.